This T cell receptor beta chain was found in a study of human T cells and chemical hapten exposure. Turning to the study itself: After 6 days, upper back 0.01% DPC patch tests were scored.

Time point denoted: patch test 3, about 24 weeks after DPC sensitization. Treatment described: therapeutic diphenylcyclopropenone sensitization with weekly scalp DPC. TCRdb re-derived calls from the RACE reads in MiXCR, one entry per CDR3 protein. The sample has tens of thousands of distinct CDR3 sequences, around 13% seen once. The CDR3 spans 12 residues. Looked up from germline, CDR1 is SQVTM and CDR2 is ANQGSEA. V lost 8 bases and J lost 4, with 14 bases in between. This clonotype was detected a few times. The receptor was derived from a woman aged 45-65 years with alopecia areata. Some clones in this sample may be carry-over from other donors' samples. V gene TRBV29-1 combines with J gene TRBJ1-1, with D uncertain. The source was whole blood, collected in connection with sensitization to the hapten diphenylcyclopropenone (DPC). The CDR3 region is CSFGSEGTEAFF. The CDR3 DNA is TGCAGCTTCGGGTCGGAAGGCACTGAAGCTTTCTTT. Using reference TRBV29-1 and TRBJ1-1 for the parts outside the CDR3, the full variable domain is SAVISQKPSRDICQRGTSLTIQCQVDSQVTMMFWYRQQPGQSLTLIATANQGSEATYESGFVIDKFPISRPNLTFSTLTVSNMSPEDSSIYLCSFGSEGTEAFFGQGTRLTVV.